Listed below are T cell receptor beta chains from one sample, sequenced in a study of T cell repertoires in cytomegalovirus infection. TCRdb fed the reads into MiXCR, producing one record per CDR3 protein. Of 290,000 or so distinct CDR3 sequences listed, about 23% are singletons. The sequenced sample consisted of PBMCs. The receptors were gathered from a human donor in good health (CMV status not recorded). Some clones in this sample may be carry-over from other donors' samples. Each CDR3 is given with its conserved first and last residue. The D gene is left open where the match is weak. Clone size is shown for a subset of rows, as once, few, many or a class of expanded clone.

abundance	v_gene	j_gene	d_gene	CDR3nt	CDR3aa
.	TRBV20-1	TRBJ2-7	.	TGCAGTGCCGGCCGGGACGGCACCTACGAGCAGTACTTC	CSAGRDGTYEQYF
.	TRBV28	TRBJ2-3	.	TGTGCCAGTCGTAAAGCAGATACGCAGTATTTT	CASRKADTQYF
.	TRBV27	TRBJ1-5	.	TGTGCCAGCAGTGCAGGGTCCGTCAATCAGCCCCAGCATTTT	CASSAGSVNQPQHF
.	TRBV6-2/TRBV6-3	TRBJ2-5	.	TGTGCCAGCAGTGGCGGGACATTCCAAGAGACCCAGTACTTC	CASSGGTFQETQYF
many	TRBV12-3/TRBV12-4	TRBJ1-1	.	TGTGCCAGCAGCCCGGCAGGGTTCGACAAAGCTTTCTTT	CASSPAGFDKAFF
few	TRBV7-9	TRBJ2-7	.	TGTGCCAGCAGCATAGACAGTCCCTACGAGCAGTACTTC	CASSIDSPYEQYF
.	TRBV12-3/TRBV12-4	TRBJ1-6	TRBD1	TGTGCCAGCAGTTTATTTGGGACAGATAATTCACCCCTCCACTTT	CASSLFGTDNSPLHF
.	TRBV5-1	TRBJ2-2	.	TGCGCCAGCAGCTCGGGACACACGAACACCGGGGAGCTGTTTTTT	CASSSGHTNTGELFF
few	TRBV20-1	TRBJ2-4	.	TGCAGTGCTAAACCCACAGGAACATTCCGCAACATTCAGTACTTC	CSAKPTGTFRNIQYF
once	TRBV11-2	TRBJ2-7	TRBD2	TGTGCCAGCAGCCCCACGGGGCGGGGGGGCTTCAACGAGCAGTACTTC	CASSPTGRGGFNEQYF
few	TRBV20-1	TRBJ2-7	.	TGCAGTGCTCCCGGCGGGGTATCAAACGAGCAGTACTTC	CSAPGGVSNEQYF
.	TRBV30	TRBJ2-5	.	TGTGCCTGGAGGGGGGGTGGGGAGACCCAGTACTTC	CAWRGGGETQYF
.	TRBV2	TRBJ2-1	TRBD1	TGTGCCAGCTCCCCCCCCGGGACAGGGATCAATGAGCAGTTCTTC	CASSPPGTGINEQFF
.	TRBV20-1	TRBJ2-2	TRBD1	TGCAGTGCTAGATCGGGACAGGCCACAAACACCGGGGAGCTGTTTTTT	CSARSGQATNTGELFF
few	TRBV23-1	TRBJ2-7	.	TGCGCCAGCAGACAGGACAGCTCCTACGAGCAGTACTTC	CASRQDSSYEQYF
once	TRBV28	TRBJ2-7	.	TGTGCCACCGGATACCACTCCTACGAGCAGTACTTC	CATGYHSYEQYF
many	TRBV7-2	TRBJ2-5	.	TGTGCCAGCAGCTTTTCTGGCAAACAAGAGACCCAGTACTTC	CASSFSGKQETQYF
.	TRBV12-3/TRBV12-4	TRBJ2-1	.	TGTGCCAGCAGTTTGGGTTGGGGTATCCATGAGCAGTTCTTC	CASSLGWGIHEQFF
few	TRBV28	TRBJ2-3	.	TGTGCCAGCACCCCCAGCGGTCTTGGCACAGATACGCAGTATTTT	CASTPSGLGTDTQYF
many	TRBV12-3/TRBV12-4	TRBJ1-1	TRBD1	TGTGCCAGCAGTTGGGGACAGGGGGCCGCTGAAGCTTTCTTT	CASSWGQGAAEAFF
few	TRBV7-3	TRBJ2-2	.	TGTGCCAGCAGCCGACCCGGGACCCTTTTCACCGGGGAGCTGTTTTTT	CASSRPGTLFTGELFF
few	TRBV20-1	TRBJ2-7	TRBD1	TGCAGTGCTTTTCGGACAGGGTCTTACGAGCAGTACTTC	CSAFRTGSYEQYF
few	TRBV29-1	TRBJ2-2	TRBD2	TGCAGCGTTGAAAAAACAACTAGCGGGAGTCCCGGGGAGCTGTTTTTT	CSVEKTTSGSPGELFF
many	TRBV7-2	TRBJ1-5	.	TGTGCCAGCAGCTCCCAGCGGAATCAGCCCCAGCATTTT	CASSSQRNQPQHF
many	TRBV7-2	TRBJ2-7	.	TGTGCCAGCAGCTCCAGGGGTTCCTACGAGCAGTACTTC	CASSSRGSYEQYF
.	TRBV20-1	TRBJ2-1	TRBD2	TGCAGTGCTAGAGATATAGGAGCGGGGGCGTTTGAGCAGTTCTTC	CSARDIGAGAFEQFF
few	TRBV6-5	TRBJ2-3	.	TGTGCCAGCAGGAAGAGCGGCACAGATACGCAGTATTTT	CASRKSGTDTQYF
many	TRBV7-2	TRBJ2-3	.	TGTGCCAGCAGCTTAGCTTGGGAGAGACCCATCGATACGCAGTATTTT	CASSLAWERPIDTQYF
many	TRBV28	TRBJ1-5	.	TGTGCCAGCAGCAGTTTAACCAATCAGCCCCAGCATTTT	CASSSLTNQPQHF
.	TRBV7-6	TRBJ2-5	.	TGTGCCAGCAGCCCTAGTGTCGGGGGGCGGGAGGAGACCCAGTACTTC	CASSPSVGGREETQYF
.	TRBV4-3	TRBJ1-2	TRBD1	TGCGCCAGCAGCCAAGACCAGACAGGGGGAGTTTATGGCTACACCTTC	CASSQDQTGGVYGYTF
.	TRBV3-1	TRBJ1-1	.	TGTGCCAGCAGCCGAACAGGTGAAGCTTTCTTT	CASSRTGEAFF
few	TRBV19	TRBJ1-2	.	TGTGCCAGTCAACGGGTCACTAACTATGGCTACACCTTC	CASQRVTNYGYTF
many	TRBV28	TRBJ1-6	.	TGTGCCACCAGGGACGACTTGTGGTCACCCCTCCACTTT	CATRDDLWSPLHF
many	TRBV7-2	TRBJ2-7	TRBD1	TGTGCCAGCAGCATCAGACAGGGGGCCTCCTACGAGCAGTACTTC	CASSIRQGASYEQYF
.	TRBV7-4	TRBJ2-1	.	TGTGCCAGCAGCTTATTGCCTGAGCAGTTCTTC	CASSLLPEQFF
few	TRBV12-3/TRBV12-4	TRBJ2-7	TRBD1	TGTGCCAGCAGGACAGGGGCGCTCTACGAGCAGTACTTC	CASRTGALYEQYF